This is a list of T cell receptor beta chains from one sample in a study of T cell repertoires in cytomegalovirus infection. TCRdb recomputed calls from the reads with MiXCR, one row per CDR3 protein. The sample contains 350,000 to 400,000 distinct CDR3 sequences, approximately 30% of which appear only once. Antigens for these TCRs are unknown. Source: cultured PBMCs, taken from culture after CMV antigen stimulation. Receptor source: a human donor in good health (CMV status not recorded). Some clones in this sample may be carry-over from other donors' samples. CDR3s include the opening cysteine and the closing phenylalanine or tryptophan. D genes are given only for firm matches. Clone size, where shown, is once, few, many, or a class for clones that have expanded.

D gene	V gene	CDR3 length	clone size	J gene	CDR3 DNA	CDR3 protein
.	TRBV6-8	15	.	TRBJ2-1	TGTGCCAGCAGTTACACCTCTTCTAGTCGGAATGAGCAGTTCTTC	CASSYTSSSRNEQFF
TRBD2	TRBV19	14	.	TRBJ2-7	TGTGCCAGTAATGGAGGACTAGCGGATTACGAGCAGTACTTC	CASNGGLADYEQYF
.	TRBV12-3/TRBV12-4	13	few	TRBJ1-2	TGTGCCAGCAGCCTCGACGGAATCTATGGCTACACCTTC	CASSLDGIYGYTF
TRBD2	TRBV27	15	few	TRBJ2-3	TGTGCCAGCAGTAGGACTAGCGGGCGTCGGGATACGCAGTATTTT	CASSRTSGRRDTQYF
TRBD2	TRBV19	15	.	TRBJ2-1	TGTGCCAGTAGCAAGACTAGCGGGAAAGACAATGAGCAGTTCTTC	CASSKTSGKDNEQFF
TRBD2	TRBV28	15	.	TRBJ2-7	TGTGCCAGCAGTTTGTCTAGCGGGAGGGCCTTCGAGCAGTACTTC	CASSLSSGRAFEQYF
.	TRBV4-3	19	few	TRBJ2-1	TGCGCCAGCAGCCAAGTTCCCCCCTGGGGGGAGTACTCCTACAATGAGCAGTTCTTC	CASSQVPPWGEYSYNEQFF
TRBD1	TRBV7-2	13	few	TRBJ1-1	TGTGCCAGCAACACAGGGGTTGGTACTGAAGCTTTCTTT	CASNTGVGTEAFF
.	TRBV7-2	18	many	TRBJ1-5	TGTGCCAGCAGCCCCGAAGGCGGGGGTTGGGTCAGCAATCAGCCCCAGCATTTT	CASSPEGGGWVSNQPQHF
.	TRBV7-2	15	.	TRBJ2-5	TGTGCCAGCAGCTTAGGAGCGGGTATCCAAGAGACCCAGTACTTC	CASSLGAGIQETQYF
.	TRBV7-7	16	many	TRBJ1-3	TGTGCTAGCAGATTCCGACAGGCGAGCTCTGGAAACACCATATATTTT	CASRFRQASSGNTIYF
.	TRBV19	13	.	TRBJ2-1	TGTGCCAGTAACGGCCGCTCCTACAATGAGCAGTTCTTC	CASNGRSYNEQFF
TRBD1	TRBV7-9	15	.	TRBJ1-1	TGTGCCAGCAGCTCACGGACAGGGGTAAACACTGAAGCTTTCTTT	CASSSRTGVNTEAFF
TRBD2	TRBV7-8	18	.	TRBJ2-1	TGTGCCAGCAGCTTAGTTTGGTCTAGCGGGACCCCCGGCAATGAGCAGTTCTTC	CASSLVWSSGTPGNEQFF
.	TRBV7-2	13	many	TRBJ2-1	TGTGCCAGCAGCTTAGACTACTACAATGAGCAGTTCTTC	CASSLDYYNEQFF
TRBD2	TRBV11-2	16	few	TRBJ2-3	TGTGCCAGCAGCTTAGCAGTGACTAGCGGCACAGATACGCAGTATTTT	CASSLAVTSGTDTQYF
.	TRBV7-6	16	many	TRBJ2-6	TGTGCCAGCAGCTTAGAGTCCAGCTCTGGGGCCAACGTCCTGACTTTC	CASSLESSSGANVLTF
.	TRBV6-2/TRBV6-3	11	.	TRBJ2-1	TGTGCCAGCAGGCACGGGATAGAGCAGTTCTTC	CASRHGIEQFF
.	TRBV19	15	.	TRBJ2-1	TGTGCCAGTACATTGGTATCGGGAGGGGGCGATGAGCAGTTCTTC	CASTLVSGGGDEQFF
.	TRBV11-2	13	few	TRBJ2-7	TGTGCCAGCTCCACGGGGCTCTCCTACGAGCAGTACTTC	CASSTGLSYEQYF
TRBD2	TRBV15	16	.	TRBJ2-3	TGTGCCACCAGCAGAGATAGCGGGGGTGACACAGATACGCAGTATTTT	CATSRDSGGDTDTQYF
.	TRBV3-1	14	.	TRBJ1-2	TGTGCCAGCAGCCACCGGACACCTAACTATGGCTACACCTTC	CASSHRTPNYGYTF
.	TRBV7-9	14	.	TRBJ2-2	TGTGCCAGCAGCTTAGACGGGGGTACCGGGGAGCTGTTTTTT	CASSLDGGTGELFF
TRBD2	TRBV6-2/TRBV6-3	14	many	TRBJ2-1	TGTGCCAGCAGTTATTTAGCGGGAGTCAATGAGCAGTTCTTC	CASSYLAGVNEQFF
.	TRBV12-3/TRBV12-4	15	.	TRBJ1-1	TGTGCCAGCAGCCCCCCCAATAAGGGCAGCACTGAAGCTTTCTTT	CASSPPNKGSTEAFF
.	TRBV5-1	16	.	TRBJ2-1	TGCGCCAGCAGCGCCGTGGACAGATATCTCTACAATGAGCAGTTCTTC	CASSAVDRYLYNEQFF
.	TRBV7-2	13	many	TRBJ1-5	TGTGCCAGCAGCTTAGGCCCTAATCAGCCCCAGCATTTT	CASSLGPNQPQHF
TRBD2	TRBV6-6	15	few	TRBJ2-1	TGTGCCAGCAGTAGCGGGAGTCGGACCTACAATGAGCAGTTCTTC	CASSSGSRTYNEQFF
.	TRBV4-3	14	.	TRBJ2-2	TGCGCCAGCAGCCGTATGCCGGGTAGCGGGGAGCTGTTTTTT	CASSRMPGSGELFF
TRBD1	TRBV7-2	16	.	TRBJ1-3	TGTGCCAGCAGCACACGACAGGGGGCGGCTGGAAACACCATATATTTT	CASSTRQGAAGNTIYF
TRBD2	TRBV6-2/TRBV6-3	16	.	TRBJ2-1	TGTGCCAGCAGCCCTCTAGCGGGAGGAGGACACAATGAGCAGTTCTTC	CASSPLAGGGHNEQFF
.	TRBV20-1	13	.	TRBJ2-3	TGCAGTGCTAGAGCGGGAATCACAGATACGCAGTATTTT	CSARAGITDTQYF
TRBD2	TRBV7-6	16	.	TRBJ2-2	TGTGCCAGCAGCTTTGGATCGGGAGGGCCGGGCGGGGAGCTGTTTTTT	CASSFGSGGPGGELFF
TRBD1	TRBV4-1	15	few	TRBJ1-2	TGCGCCAGCAGCCAAGTGTCAGGGGGCATATATGGCTACACCTTC	CASSQVSGGIYGYTF
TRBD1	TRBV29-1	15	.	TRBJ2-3	TGCAGCGCCCTAACGGCAGGGGGCTTTACAGATACGCAGTATTTT	CSALTAGGFTDTQYF